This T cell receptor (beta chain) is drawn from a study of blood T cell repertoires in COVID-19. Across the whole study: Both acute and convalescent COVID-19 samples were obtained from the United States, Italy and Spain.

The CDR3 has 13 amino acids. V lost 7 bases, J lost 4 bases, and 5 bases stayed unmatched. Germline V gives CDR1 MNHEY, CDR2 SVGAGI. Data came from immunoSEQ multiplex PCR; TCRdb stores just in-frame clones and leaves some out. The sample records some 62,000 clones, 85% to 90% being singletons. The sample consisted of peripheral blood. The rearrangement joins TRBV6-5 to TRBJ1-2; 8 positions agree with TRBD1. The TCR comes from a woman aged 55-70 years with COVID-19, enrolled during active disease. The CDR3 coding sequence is TGTGCCAGCACCCCAGGGGGCGCCTATGGCTACACCTTC. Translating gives CASTPGGAYGYTF.